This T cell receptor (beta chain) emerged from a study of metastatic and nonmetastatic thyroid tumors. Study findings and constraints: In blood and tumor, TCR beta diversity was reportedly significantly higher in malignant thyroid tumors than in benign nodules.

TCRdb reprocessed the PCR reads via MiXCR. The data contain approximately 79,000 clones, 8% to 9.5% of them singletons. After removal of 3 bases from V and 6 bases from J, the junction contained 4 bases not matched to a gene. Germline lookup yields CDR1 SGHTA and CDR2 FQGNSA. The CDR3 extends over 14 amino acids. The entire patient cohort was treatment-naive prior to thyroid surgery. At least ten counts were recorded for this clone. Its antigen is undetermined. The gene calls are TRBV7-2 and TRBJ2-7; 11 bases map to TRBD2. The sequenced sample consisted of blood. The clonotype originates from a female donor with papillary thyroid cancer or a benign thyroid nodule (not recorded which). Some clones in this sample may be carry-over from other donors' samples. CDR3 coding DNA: TGTGCCAGCAGCTTGATAGCGGGGGGGCGCGAGCAGTACTTC. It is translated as CASSLIAGGREQYF.